A single sample gave rise to the 24 T cell receptor beta chains below, sequenced in a study of radiotherapy plus CTLA-4 blockade in lung cancer. Sequencing was performed with immunoSEQ multiplex PCR; in TCRdb, only in-frame clones are kept and a portion is missing. The sample includes tens of thousands of clones, about 78% of them seen just once. The sample was peripheral blood, taken from a patient treated with radiotherapy plus ipilimumab. Receptors were obtained from a human donor with non-small cell lung cancer who had a partial response to radiotherapy plus ipilimumab. Some clones in this sample may be carry-over from other donors' samples.

This chain links TRBV10-2 with TRBJ2-2, with D possibly being TRBD1 (5 bases). CDR1 is WSHSY, CDR2 SAAADI, per germline. The CDR3 is 16 residues long. V lost 0 bases and J 3 bases, leaving 11 bases between the germline ends. The CDR3 protein is CASSESGRPYTGELFF. CDR3 coding DNA: TGCGCCAGCAGTGAGTCGGGGCGGCCGTACACCGGGGAGCTGTTTTTT.

The rearrangement uses TRBV2 and TRBJ2-1; weak D call: TRBD2 (6 bases). The germline V and J ends were trimmed by 4 bases and 10 bases, with 11 bases remaining between them. The CDR3 totals 12 residues. Germline V gives CDR1 SNHLY, CDR2 FYNNEI. The CDR3 sequence is CASSGDFKEQFF. DNA for the CDR3: TGTGCCAGCAGTGGGGACTTTAAAGAGCAGTTCTTC.

The table lists this clone with a count of one. An end of the junction does not agree with germline; a read error may underlie this. Other DNA sequences from this sample encode an identical CDR3 as well. This chain joins TRBV29-1 and TRBJ1-1, with 8 bases fitting TRBD1. The germline gives CDR1 SQVTM, CDR2 ANQGSEA. The CDR3 has 15 amino acids. The CDR3 coding sequence is TGCAGCGTCGACACAACAGGGGGTGTGAACACTGAGGCTTTCTTT. Translating gives CSVDTTGGVNTEAFF. Looking up the rest from reference TRBV29-1 and TRBJ1-1 gives the full variable domain: SAVISQKPSRDICQRGTSLTIQCQVDSQVTMMFWYRQQPGQSLTLIATANQGSEATYESGFVIDKFPISRPNLTFSTLTVSNMSPEDSSIYLCSVDTTGGVNTEAFFGQGTRLTVV.

This clone has a single count. This chain joins TRBV6-5 and TRBJ2-2, with D hard to call. From germline, CDR1 is MNHEY and CDR2 SVGAGI. V was cut by 0 bases and J by 1 base, with 6 bases left in between. The CDR3 is 15 amino acids. The CDR3 region is CASSYSSGNTGELFF. The CDR3 nucleotides are TGTGCCAGCAGTTACTCGTCCGGGAACACCGGGGAGCTGTTTTTT.

This clone has only a few counts. This rearrangement joins TRBV4-3 to TRBJ1-3, with a weak D call TRBD1 (6 bases). The CDR3 runs 15 residues. Deletions cut 6 bases from V and 0 bases from J, with 12 bases between. Germline CDR1 LGHNA, CDR2 YSLEER. The CDR3 bases are TGCGCCAGCAGAGCCGACAGGTCCTCTGGAAACACCATATATTTT. It specifies CASRADRSSGNTIYF.

This rearrangement joins TRBV6-6 to TRBJ1-1; 7 bases agree with TRBD1. CDR1 and CDR2 from the germline V gene are MNHNY and SVGAGI (reference sequence). This CDR3 comprises 15 residues. Losses at the gene ends were 5 bases for V and 0 bases for J; bases not matched to a gene: 6. Here the CDR3 reads CASSNGQALNTEAFF. CDR3 in DNA: TGTGCCAGCAGTAACGGACAGGCTTTGAACACTGAAGCTTTCTTT.

The genes are TRBV9 and TRBJ1-5, with 9 nucleotides matching TRBD1. The germline V gene has CDR1 SGDLS and CDR2 YYNGEE. V lost 5 bases and J lost 2; bases outside the gene matches: 14. This CDR3 has 18 residues. The DNA of the CDR3 is TGTGCCAGCAGGGCGGGACAGGGTTCGGGGAGAGGCAATCAGCCCCAGCATTTT. Its protein is CASRAGQGSGRGNQPQHF.

The V gene is TRBV7-2, the J gene TRBJ2-3; 7 bases are shared with TRBD2. The V and J ends lost 2 bases and 1 base, in that order; junction bases with no gene match: 3. CDR1 and CDR2 (germline): SGHTA, FQGNSA. CDR3 length equals 15 residues. The CDR3 loop is CASSLNAGGTDTQYF. Written as DNA, the CDR3 is TGTGCCAGCAGCTTAAATGCGGGGGGCACAGATACGCAGTATTTT.

The gene calls are TRBV6-1 and TRBJ2-2, with 7 bases aligning to TRBD1. The trim removed 3 bases at V and 3 bases at J, leaving 7 bases unmatched. Germline values: CDR1 MNHNS, CDR2 SASEGT. The CDR3 loop spans 16 amino acids. The DNA of the CDR3 is TGTGCCAGCAGTGACCTCGCCAGGGGGTACACCGGGGAGCTGTTTTTT. This sequence encodes CASSDLARGYTGELFF.

The chain couples TRBV29-1 to TRBJ2-4; D gene ambiguous. The V gene's germline CDR1 is SQVTM and CDR2 ANQGSEA. The CDR3 sequence is 13 residues long. V was clipped by 7 bases and J by 3 bases, with 13 bases between them. The CDR3 DNA follows: TGCAGCGCCGGAGACCCGGACAAAAACATTCAGTACTTC. It is translated as CSAGDPDKNIQYF.

This chain uses TRBV9 with TRBJ2-1; TRBD2 agrees at 8 bases. The length of the CDR3 is 15 residues. CDR1 is SGDLS, CDR2 YYNGEE, per germline. J gave up 8 bases and V 5 bases, and 12 bases lay outside the gene matches. CDR3 in amino acids: CASSSGETSVYEQFF. For the CDR3, the DNA is TGTGCCAGCAGTTCCGGGGAGACTAGCGTATATGAGCAGTTCTTC.

This clone was detected only once. J is TRBJ2-7 and V is TRBV11-2, with D possibly TRBD2 on 5 matching bases. The V gene lost 3 bases and the J gene lost 2 bases, with 14 bases spanning the gap. The CDR3 has 15 residues. Germline V gene lookup returns CDR1 SGHAT and CDR2 FQNNGV. In DNA form, the CDR3 reads TGTGCCAGCAGCTTTAAGGACGGGGTTCCCTACGAGCAGTACTTC. Its protein is CASSFKDGVPYEQYF.

This chain joins TRBV27 and TRBJ2-7; D is undetermined. The CDR3 is 14 amino acids. V gave up 3 bases and J gave up 2 bases, with 11 bases separating them. Germline V gene lookup returns CDR1 MNHEY and CDR2 SMNVEV (reference sequence). The CDR3 region has the DNA TGTGCCAGCAGTTTTAACCGTGACACCTACGAGCAGTACTTC. Translation: CASSFNRDTYEQYF.

This clone showed up many times. The chain carries TRBV5-1 and TRBJ1-4, with D possibly TRBD1 on 6 matching bases. CDR1 is SGHRS and CDR2 is YFSETQ in the germline V gene. The CDR3 spans 15 residues. V lost 0 bases and J 2 bases, leaving 8 bases between the germline ends. The CDR3 DNA reads as TGCGCCAGCAGCTTGGGTGGGGGCACTAATGAAAAACTGTTTTTT. This encodes CASSLGGGTNEKLFF.

The rearrangement uses TRBV11-3 and TRBJ2-7; a possible D gene is TRBD1 (6 bases). V gave up 5 bases and J gave up 6 bases, with 20 bases separating them. The CDR3 extends over 15 amino acids. Looked up from germline, CDR1 is SGHNT and CDR2 is YENEEA. This CDR3 is CASSIARGPSSEQYF. CDR3 nucleotide sequence: TGTGCCAGCAGCATCGCCAGGGGCCCATCGTCCGAGCAGTACTTC.

The chain joins TRBV30 to TRBJ2-5, with a tentative D call TRBD2 (6 bases). Trimming shortened V by 4 bases and J by 6 bases, and 15 bases separated the two germline ends. CDR1 and CDR2 (germline): GTSNPN, SVGIG (reference sequence). The CDR3 length is 13 residues. CDR3 sequence reads: CAWTGTQRQTQYF. CDR3 bases: TGTGCCTGGACCGGGACTCAAAGGCAGACCCAGTACTTC.

This chain joins TRBV19 and TRBJ2-7; TRBD1 is a possible D gene (5 bases). Trimming stripped 9 bases from V and 6 bases from J, with 12 bases between. The germline V gene encodes CDR1 LNHDA and CDR2 SQIVND (reference sequence). The CDR3 is made up of 11 amino acids. Here the CDR3 reads CAREPGCEQYF. In nucleotides, the CDR3 is TGTGCCAGAGAGCCAGGGTGCGAGCAGTACTTC.

The chain employs TRBV29-1 and TRBJ2-5, with D uncertain. This CDR3 has 11 residues. Per the germline V gene, CDR1 is SQVTM and CDR2 is ANQGSEA. V was shortened by 4 bases and J by 2 bases, with 5 bases between the two germline ends. The CDR3 nucleotides read TGCAGCGTTGCCTCTCAAGAGACCCAGTACTTC. It codes for CSVASQETQYF. Full variable domain (missing parts from reference TRBV29-1 and TRBJ2-5): SAVISQKPSRDICQRGTSLTIQCQVDSQVTMMFWYRQQPGQSLTLIATANQGSEATYESGFVIDKFPISRPNLTFSTLTVSNMSPEDSSIYLCSVASQETQYFGPGTRLLVL.

This clone was observed a handful of times. V usage is TRBV18 and J usage is TRBJ1-5, with D maybe TRBD1 (5 bases). V was cut by 6 bases and J by 2 bases, with 14 bases left in between. The length of the CDR3 is 15 residues. Germline CDR1 is KGHSH and CDR2 is LQKENI. CDR3: CASSSYGGGNQPQHF. The CDR3, as DNA: TGTGCCAGCTCTTCTTACGGGGGGGGCAATCAGCCCCAGCATTTT.

The chain recombines TRBV28 with TRBJ1-3; D perhaps matches TRBD1 (6 bases). V was cut by 6 bases and J by 11 bases, with 23 bases left in between. Looked up from germline, CDR1 is MDHEN and CDR2 is SYDVKM. The CDR3 runs 15 residues. Here the CDR3 reads CASRPTLDSGGAIYF. CDR3 bases: TGTGCCAGCAGACCCACCTTGGACAGCGGCGGAGCCATATATTTT.

A note on this clone: Its ends do not fully match the called genes, so a read error is possible. In the same sample, other DNA sequences code for this CDR3. The rearrangement joins TRBV11-2 to TRBJ2-2; 7 nucleotides match TRBD1. Looked up from germline, CDR1 is SGHAT and CDR2 is FQNNGV. This CDR3 has 15 amino acids. The CDR3 sequence is CASSPDRVSTGELFF. In DNA, the CDR3 is TGTGCCAGCAGCCCCGACAGGGTGAGCACCGGGGAGCTGTTCTTT.

The genes are TRBV6-1 and TRBJ2-5; D possibly corresponds to TRBD2 (6 bases). TRBJ2-7 explains the end of the DNA better; the J call may be wrong. The length of the CDR3 is 15 residues. From germline, CDR1 is MNHNS and CDR2 SASEGT. CDR3 residues: CASSEQPGLIYEQYF. DNA of the CDR3: TGTGCCAGCAGTGAGCAGCCGGGACTGATCTACGAGCAGTACTTC.

J is TRBJ1-4 and V is TRBV18; D not resolved. The CDR3 runs 14 residues. Trimming left V 3 bases short and J 0 bases short, with 5 bases between. Germline V gene sequence: CDR1 KGHSH, CDR2 LQKENI. The CDR3 DNA reads as TGTGCCAGCTCACCCGGTGCAACTAATGAAAAACTGTTTTTT. Translated, it gives CASSPGATNEKLFF.

The J gene is TRBJ2-5, the V gene TRBV9, with 8 bases lining up with TRBD2. The J segment lost 4 bases and the V segment lost 0 bases, leaving 5 bases of the junction unmatched. The germline V gene encodes CDR1 SGDLS and CDR2 YYNGEE. CDR3 length: 15 residues. Written as DNA, the CDR3 is TGTGCCAGCAGCGTAGGAGTAGCGGGGCGAGAGACCCAGTACTTC. This encodes CASSVGVAGRETQYF.